The entry below describes one T cell receptor beta chain. Its specific antigen is unknown. One base away there is no much larger clone; base qualities are not given. The germline V gene (reference sequence) provides CDR1 DFQATT and CDR2 SNEGSKA. Taken from cysteine to phenylalanine, the CDR3 has 12 residues. The only DNA kept is the CDR3, 36 bases in frame from the first base. A distance of 6 bases separates the germline ends of V and J, which lose 4 bases and 3 bases respectively. This record comes from a study of CD8 T cells in Susac syndrome (dated by TCRdb to between 2017 and 2020). Background on the whole study: Of the Susac syndrome patients who were sequenced, fewer than 10 were in clinical remission while about six had clinically active disease. The study compared CD8+ T cell repertoire clonality among 12 healthy donors, some 14 Susac syndrome patients and roughly 16 multiple sclerosis patients. At blood withdrawal, Susac syndrome patients were therapy-naive, treated with corticosteroids (with IVIg additionally given to some), or treated with IVIg alone. Repertoire sequencing was used to test whether CD8+ T cell activation and differentiation in Susac syndrome was antigen driven.

Peripheral blood CD8+ and CD4+ T cells from healthy donors, Susac syndrome patients and multiple sclerosis patients were profiled using high-throughput TCR beta sequencing. Recently defined diagnostic criteria for definite or probable disease were met by the Susac syndrome patients. Bulk CD8+ and CD4+ T cells were purified magnetically by negative isolation, whereas CD8+ TEMRA cells were enriched by FACS. Blood was collected in EDTA tubes and processed within 24 hours, with PBMCs isolated through density gradient centrifugation. PBMCs destined for TCR sequencing were cryopreserved in liquid nitrogen and later thawed in a 37 °C water bath. Purity of sorted or isolated CD4+, CD8+ and CD8+ TEMRA cells was at least 90%. RNA was extracted with the RNeasy kit and roughly 0.45 to 1 ug was reverse transcribed using random hexamers. TCR beta CDR3 regions were amplified with the immunoSEQ multiplex PCR assay covering 54 Vbeta and 13 Jbeta segments. PCR amplification bias was corrected by using a synthetic template baseline for primer optimization and computational correction. The paper's processing steps were these. Reads were annotated to V, D and J genes according to IMGT and were analyzed with immunoSEQ Analyzer, with only productive sequences retained. Clonality was calculated as one minus the Shannon entropy normalized by log2 of the number of productive unique sequences. For each patient and control, public and private clones were evaluated within the 100 most prevalent clones. Susac-specific clones were defined as absent from healthy and MS cohorts, about 1,000 published viral clones and other ImmuneACCESS disease sequences. Using fastp trimming at Q25 and MiXCR clonotype assembly, TCRdb reanalyzed the public sequencing data and kept in-frame beta chains. Entries that share a CDR3 protein sequence are merged under the most common genes and DNA. Here the V and J calls rest on TCRdb's processing, not on the authors' analysis. The sample contains fewer than 95,000 distinct CDR3 sequences, approximately 96% of them found a single time. 0.62% of the sample lies in the top ten.

Points the paper makes about the study in general: Looking at Susac-specific public clones, the researchers identified approximately 15 in the total CD8+ repertoire and several in the CD8+ TEMRA repertoire. The study acknowledged that relatively few individuals were included in the TCR sequencing and HLA analysis. Susac syndrome CD8+ repertoires showed clonal expansion, highest in CD8+ TEMRA cells and greater in clinically active than remitting patients.

The clonotype comes from a human donor with Susac syndrome. What was sequenced was CD8+ T cells from PBMCs. The rearranged chain carries TRBV20-1 and TRBJ2-2; no D gene is confidently identified. The nucleotide sequence reads as follows: TGCAGTGCTACAGGATACACCGGGGAGCTGTTTTTT. Translated, it gives CSATGYTGELFF.